The rows below give T cell receptor beta chains drawn from one sample of a study of control samples from healthy donors and cancer patients. The table came from immunoSEQ multiplex PCR; TCRdb's copy has only in-frame clones and leaves some out. This sample has 65,000 to 80,000 clones, with roughly 90% found just once. Sequencing was carried out using PBMCs. Receptors were obtained from a woman aged 55 to 70 with head and neck cancer. The CDR3 runs from the conserved cysteine through the conserved F or W. The D gene is left open where the match is weak. Clone size is stated in some rows and not others, as once, few, many or a class when expanded.

j_call clone_size v_call d_call cdr3_nt cdr3_aa
TRBJ2-5 once TRBV18 . TGTGCCAGCTCACCACCGATGCCCTGGGAGACCCAGTACTTC CASSPPMPWETQYF
TRBJ2-2 . TRBV27 . TGTGCCAGCAGTTTAGTAGCGAACACCGGGGAGCTGTTTTTT CASSLVANTGELFF
TRBJ2-2 . TRBV7-2 TRBD1 TGTGCCAGCATCGAATCGGGACAGGGGGAGGTCACCGGGGAGCTGTTTTTT CASIESGQGEVTGELFF
TRBJ2-1 . TRBV5-6 . TGTGCAAGTACAGGTTACAATGAGCAGTTCTTC CASTGYNEQFF
TRBJ1-4 . TRBV7-9 . TGTGCCAGCAGCCCCCAGGGAGACGAAAAACTGTTTTTT CASSPQGDEKLFF
TRBJ1-6 . TRBV5-1 . TGCGCCAGCAGCTTAGAGGGGAATAATTCACCCCTCCACTTT CASSLEGNNSPLHF
TRBJ2-3 . TRBV6-7 . TGTGCCAGCAGTTGCCCCCTCTTCCTTGGCACAGATACGCAGTATTTT CASSCPLFLGTDTQYF
TRBJ2-1 . TRBV21-1 . TGTGCCAGCAGCAGAGGGGAGCGGGAGGGCTTTTACAATGAGCAGTTCTTC CASSRGEREGFYNEQFF
TRBJ1-6 . TRBV4-3 . TGCGCCAGCAGCCAAGTCGGGGGCAGTGAGAATTCACCCCTCCACTTT CASSQVGGSENSPLHF
TRBJ2-1 . TRBV6-5 . TGTGCCAGCAGTTACGACCCCTCCTACAATGAGCAGTTCTTC CASSYDPSYNEQFF
TRBJ1-2 . TRBV3-1/TRBV3-2 TRBD1 TGTGCCAGCAGCTTAGGACAGGTGTCTGATGGTGGCTACACCTTC CASSLGQVSDGGYTF
TRBJ1-3 . TRBV2 . TGTGCCAGCAGTGAGGAACCAGGAAACACCATATATTTT CASSEEPGNTIYF
TRBJ2-1 . TRBV19 TRBD1 TGTGCCAGTAGCAATTCCGGGACAGGGGGCTACAATGAGCAGTTCTTC CASSNSGTGGYNEQFF
TRBJ2-5 . TRBV18 TRBD1 TGTGCCAGCTCACCAACAGGGGACCAAGAGACCCAGTACTTC CASSPTGDQETQYF
TRBJ1-1 once TRBV18 TRBD1 TGTGCCAGCTCACTACGACAGGGGGCGGACACTGAAGCTTTCTTT CASSLRQGADTEAFF